This TCR beta chain comes out of a study of blood T cells in healthy people across ages (dated by TCRdb to 2014 to 2015). For the wider study: In model experiments, template switching captured roughly one uniquely barcoded TCR beta cDNA molecule for every two T cells. To track age-related changes in TCR beta repertoire diversity, the study relied on deep sequencing normalized with unique cDNA molecular identifiers. The donors were split into four age groups: young (average about 15 years), middle-aged (about 40), aged (approximately 59) and long-lived (roughly 80). Two additional independent replicas of 1 million unique cDNA reads from the same blood draw were analyzed for two donors (one aged 18 to 29 and one aged 80 or older).

Libraries were built with 5' RACE. The run used an Illumina HiSeq 2500. A second PCR of roughly 7 to 12 cycles was performed with a sample-barcoded 5' primer and a J-beta primer mix. Each TCR beta cDNA molecule received a unique molecular identifier from a template-switch 5' adaptor carrying 12 random nucleotides. Each sample yielded at least 3 million CDR3-containing paired-end reads. First-strand cDNA synthesis was performed from all RNA using the Mint cDNA synthesis kit, with priming by a TRBC-specific oligonucleotide. After uracil-DNA glycosylase treatment, a first 18-cycle PCR used universal primers M1SS and BC2_uni_R on all cDNA. Per the source publication's procedure: Normalization of each sample was performed by random selection of 1 million high-quality reads, each carrying a distinct molecular identifier. Instead of being binned into consensus sequences, reads that shared molecular identifiers were thrown out. CDR3 identification, clonotype clustering and error correction used MiTCR with a Q25 quality threshold and the strictest error-elimination algorithm. A nonparametric unseen species model with Euler transformation was used to estimate lower-bound total TCR beta diversity. The public reads were run again by TCRdb, first through fastp at Q25 and then through MiXCR, and only productive beta chains were kept. Entries that share a CDR3 protein sequence are merged under the most common genes and DNA. It is TCRdb's table, rather than the study itself, that gives the V and J calls and clone size. The sample table records more than 900,000 distinct CDR3 sequences; 25% to 30% of these occur just once. The leading ten clones occupy about a tenth of the sample.

For CDR1 and CDR2, the germline V gene (reference sequence) lists PRHDT and FYEKMQ. The V end loses 7 bases and the J end loses 2 bases, and a stretch of 17 bases separates them. The CDR3 sequence holds 15 residues, the cysteine and phenylalanine included. Only the CDR3 portion is preserved as DNA: 45 bases, with reading frame beginning at the first base. What the authors observed across the whole study: Total diversity estimates from one million sequenced T cells were considered lower bounds and underestimates. There was a strong correlation between observed TCR beta diversity and the percentage of naive T cells measured by flow cytometry. Bulk unsorted PBMC profiling prevented conclusive comparison of naive and antigen-experienced compartments. Donor CMV infection status was unknown, potentially confounding age-related changes in expanded clonotypes. The long-lived group showed more naive CD4+ T cells, fewer expanded clones and increased TCR diversity than the aged group, suggesting age selection. As age increased, observed TCR beta diversity per million T cells dropped in a roughly linear way, and a significant reduction was already evident by age 40.

Donors were about 36 systemically healthy Caucasian individuals from Russia aged roughly 6 to 100 years. Roughly 9.5 milliliters of peripheral blood were drawn from each donor into EDTA-treated Vacutainer tubes. Ficoll-Paque density-gradient centrifugation was used to isolate PBMCs, with at least 7 million obtained per sample. Total RNA, at least 5 micrograms per sample, was extracted from PBMCs with Trizol reagent. For every donor, an aliquot of PBMCs went through flow cytometry to measure the percentages of naive CD45RAhigh/CD27high T cells. This clonotype was seen a few times. Which antigen it targets is not known. Per-base quality was not reported, and no clone a single base away is much larger than it. Another study also made use of these data, one on T cells of mothers and their children. The second paper states: Donors were nine systemically healthy Caucasian individuals: three mothers and their six children. cDNA synthesis consumed the entire amount of extracted RNA, loaded at about 1.5 ug RNA in each 15 ul reaction. In the second PCR, the M1S primer added sample barcodes and 2-4 random nucleotides. More than 9 million TCR beta CDR3 reads were obtained from each mother, and 2.5 million to 3.5 million reads were obtained from each child. TCR recombination output is similarly shaped by thymic selection in related and unrelated pairs, with a minor effect exerted by inherited differences. Normalized repertoire overlap was always found to be slightly, but never significantly, higher in related mother-child pairs than in unrelated mother-child pairs. With a sensitivity of approximately 100 clones per million clonotypes, no persistent microchimeric T cell clones were detected. Deep NGS was used in the study to compare the TCR beta repertoires of mothers and children and to look for features that separate related mother-child pairs from unrelated individuals. On average, the children were around 11 +/- 4 years old, while the mothers were about 40 +/- 4 years old. After adapters were ligated using NEBNext reagents, the libraries underwent 100+100 nt paired-end sequencing on an Illumina HiSeq 2000. Mother and child libraries were prepared a month apart and sequenced in separate runs to prevent cross-contamination. Each donor had between about 450,000 and 2,100,000 distinct TCR beta clonotypes identified. Naive TCR beta clonotypes were estimated from low-frequency clonotypes matched to each donor's FACS-determined naive share, without sorting.

The sequence derives from a woman in her thirties or forties in good health. The specimen sequenced was blood. The chain is assembled from TRBV13 and TRBJ1-2, with a tentative D gene TRBD1 over 6 matching bases. The DNA sequence reads TGTGCCAGCACCCTCGGACAGCGCTCAAACTATGGCTACACCTTC. It translates to CASTLGQRSNYGYTF.